What follows are 10 T cell receptor beta chains derived from one specimen sequenced in a study of blood T cell repertoires in COVID-19 (dated by TCRdb to the early 2020s). Libraries were built with the immunoSEQ multiplex PCR assay. TCRdb carries this immuneACCESS record with in-frame sequences only. Its versions omit some clonotypes, under half of them owing to an unresolved V gene in the studies checked, with the rest unexplained. Recorded for this sample are tens of thousands of clones; over 80% of them occurred a single time. The biggest ten clones account for roughly a sixth of the sample. Sample: peripheral blood. The origin of the receptors is a human donor in a cohort sampled during active COVID-19.

The rearrangement joins TRBV15 to TRBJ1-1, with D unclear. Germline CDR1 reads LNHNV; CDR2 reads YYDKDF (reference sequence). The CDR3 is made up of 12 amino acids. V dropped 1 base and J dropped 2 bases, with 2 bases sitting between them. This CDR3 reads CATSRANTEAFF. CDR3 DNA: TGTGCCACCAGCAGAGCAAACACTGAAGCTTTCTTT.

V usage is TRBV4-1 and J usage is TRBJ1-1, with a possible D match to TRBD1 (5 bases). V dropped 2 bases and J dropped 4 bases, with 11 bases sitting between them. Germline assignment: CDR1 MGHRA and CDR2 YSYEKL. This CDR3 is built from 14 residues. The CDR3 loop reads CASSQWEGPTEAFF. The CDR3 bases are TGCGCCAGCAGCCAATGGGAGGGGCCCACTGAAGCTTTCTTT.

CDR3 in amino acids: CATRTSGGYYEQYF. CDR3 nucleotide sequence: TGTGCCACCAGAACTAGCGGGGGATATTACGAGCAGTACTTC. The genes are TRBV10-3 and TRBJ2-7; the match to TRBD2 covers 11 bases. The CDR3 has 14 residues. The ends lost 10 bases at V and 4 bases at J; junction bases unmatched: 9. Germline assignment: CDR1 ENHRY and CDR2 SYGVKD.

The genes are TRBV5-4 and TRBJ2-7, with unresolved D. In germline, CDR1 is SGHNT, CDR2 YYREEE (reference sequence). This CDR3 has 13 residues. Trimming took off 0 bases at V and 4 bases at J, with 8 bases between the two ends. The CDR3 DNA reads TGTGCCAGCAGCTTGGATAGTATTTACGAGCAGTACTTC. Its protein product is CASSLDSIYEQYF. The entire variable domain, with the rest obtained from reference TRBV5-4 and TRBJ2-7, is as follows: ETGVTQSPTHLIKTRGQQVTLRCSSQSGHNTVSWYQQALGQGPQFIFQYYREEENGRGNFPPRFSGLQFPNYSSELNVNALELDDSALYLCASSLDSIYEQYFGPGTRLTVT.

The V call is TRBV6-2 or TRBV6-3, the J call TRBJ2-7, with 10 nucleotides matching TRBD1. Germline V lookup: CDR1 MNHEY, CDR2 SVGEGT. The CDR3 has 15 amino acids. V shed 5 bases, J shed 4 bases, and the junction held 8 bases outside the gene matches. The CDR3, as DNA: TGTGCCAGCAGTCAGACAGGGGGCGTTCGATACGAGCAGTACTTC. It yields the protein CASSQTGGVRYEQYF.

This chain joins TRBV27 and TRBJ1-1, with no clear D. V shed 3 bases and J shed 8 bases, with 7 bases lying between them. The CDR3 is 11 amino acids. Germline V gene sequence: CDR1 MNHEY, CDR2 SMNVEV (reference sequence). This CDR3 reads CASSFNGEAFF. For the CDR3, the DNA is TGTGCCAGCAGTTTTAATGGCGAAGCTTTCTTT.

The chain combines TRBV29-1 with TRBJ1-1; 8 bases are a match to TRBD1. V dropped 7 bases and J dropped 0; count of bases not matched to a gene: 7. This CDR3 comprises 14 residues. Looked up from germline, CDR1 is SQVTM and CDR2 is ANQGSEA. CDR3 bases: TGCAGCGCGAACAGGGGGACCATGAACACTGAAGCTTTCTTT. Translating gives CSANRGTMNTEAFF.

This chain connects TRBV4-2 to TRBJ1-5; D is possibly TRBD1 (6 bases). Per germline, CDR1 LGHNA and CDR2 YNFKEQ. This CDR3 has 13 amino acids. Trimming shortened V by 0 bases and J by 11 bases, and 11 bases separated the two germline ends. CDR3 in DNA: TGTGCCAGCAGCCAAGATCAGGACAGCACCCAGCATTTT. It specifies CASSQDQDSTQHF.

This clone was observed a single time. This chain uses TRBV2 with TRBJ1-1; 8 bases line up with TRBD1. The CDR3 consists of 11 residues. Per the germline V gene, CDR1 is SNHLY and CDR2 is FYNNEI. V shed 6 bases, J shed 10 bases, and the junction held 4 bases outside the gene matches. The DNA of the CDR3 is TGTGCCAGCAGGTTGCAGGGGGCAGCTTTCTTT. It yields the protein CASRLQGAAFF.

For the CDR3, the DNA is TGTGCCAGCGCCCCAACGGGGGGCTTAGCGGGGCACACAGATACGCAGTATTTT. As protein: CASAPTGGLAGHTDTQYF. The chain links TRBV2 to TRBJ2-3; TRBD2 aligns across 8 bases. The CDR3 is made up of 18 amino acids. V dropped 8 bases and J dropped 2; count of bases not matched to a gene: 18. The V gene's germline CDR1 is SNHLY and CDR2 FYNNEI.